This TCR beta chain was obtained from a study of shared clonotypes between healthy human individuals. Evenly divided among several immunoSEQ plates was the genomic DNA of each subset. Profiling relied on immunoSEQ multiplex PCR, and the TCRdb table lists in-frame clones only, not all of them. The sample has around 370,000 clones, about 96% seen once; the top ten hold more than 0.3%. Notes on the study in general: A reduction in generation probabilities was seen for non-shared clonotypes relative to those shared by all four donors.

On this clone itself: Its antigen remains unidentified.

V lost 0 bases and J lost 3, with 15 bases in between. The germline V gene encodes CDR1 MDHEN and CDR2 SYDVKM. This CDR3 contains 16 residues. Sequencing used memory CD8+ T cells sorted from blood. Subset meaning: CD45RO+ cells pooled with CCR7-negative TemRA cells. The gene calls are TRBV28 and TRBJ2-7; D might be TRBD1 (5 bases). This receptor was obtained from a man under 40 in good health. CDR3 sequence reads: CASSLWDTRLIYEQYF. For the CDR3, the DNA is TGTGCCAGCAGTTTATGGGACACCCGACTGATCTACGAGCAGTACTTC.